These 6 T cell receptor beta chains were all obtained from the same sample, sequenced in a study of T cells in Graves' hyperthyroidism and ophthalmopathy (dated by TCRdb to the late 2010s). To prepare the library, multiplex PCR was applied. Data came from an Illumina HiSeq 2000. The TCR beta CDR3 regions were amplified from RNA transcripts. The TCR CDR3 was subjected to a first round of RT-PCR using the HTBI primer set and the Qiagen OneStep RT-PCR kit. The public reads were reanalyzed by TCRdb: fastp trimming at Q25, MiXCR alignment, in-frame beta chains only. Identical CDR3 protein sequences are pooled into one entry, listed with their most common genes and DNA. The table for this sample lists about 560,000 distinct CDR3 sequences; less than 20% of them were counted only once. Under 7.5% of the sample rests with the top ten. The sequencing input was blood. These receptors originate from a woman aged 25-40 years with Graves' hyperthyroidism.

This chain's CDR3 is CASSYRAGAPSDTQYF. In DNA, the CDR3 is TGTGCCAGCAGTTACCGGGCGGGAGCCCCTTCAGATACGCAGTATTTT. The chain links TRBV6-5 to TRBJ2-3; 7 bases map to TRBD2. V was clipped by 2 bases and J by 4 bases; unmatched bases: 9. The CDR3 extends over 16 amino acids. Per the germline V gene, CDR1 is MNHEY and CDR2 is SVGAGI.

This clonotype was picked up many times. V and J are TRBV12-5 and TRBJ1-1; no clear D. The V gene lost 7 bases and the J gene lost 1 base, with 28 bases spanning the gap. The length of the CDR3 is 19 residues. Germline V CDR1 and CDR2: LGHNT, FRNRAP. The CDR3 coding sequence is TGTGCTAGTGTGGTCAAGAAGGCGAAGCGGGCCCTTTCGAACACTGAAGCTTTCTTT. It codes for CASVVKKAKRALSNTEAFF.

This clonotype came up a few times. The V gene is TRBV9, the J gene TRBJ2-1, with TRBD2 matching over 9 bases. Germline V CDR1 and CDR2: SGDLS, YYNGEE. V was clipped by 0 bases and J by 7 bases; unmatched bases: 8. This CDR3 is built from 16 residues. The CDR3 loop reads CASSVEVAGGRNEQFF. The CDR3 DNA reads TGTGCCAGCAGCGTAGAAGTGGCGGGAGGGCGGAATGAGCAGTTCTTC.

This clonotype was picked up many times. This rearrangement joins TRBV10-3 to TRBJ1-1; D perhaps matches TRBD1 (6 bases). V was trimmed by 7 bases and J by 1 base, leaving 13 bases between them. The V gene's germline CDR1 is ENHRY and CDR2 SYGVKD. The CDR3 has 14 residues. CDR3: CAITQQGGNTEAFF. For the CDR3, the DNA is TGTGCCATCACTCAACAGGGAGGGAACACTGAAGCTTTCTTT.

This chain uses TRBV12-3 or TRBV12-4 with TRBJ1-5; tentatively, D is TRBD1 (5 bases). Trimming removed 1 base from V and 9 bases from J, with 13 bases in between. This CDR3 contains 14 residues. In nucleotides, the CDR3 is TGTGCCAGCAGTTTAGTGGGGCCAGGGCTGCCCCAGCATTTT. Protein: CASSLVGPGLPQHF.

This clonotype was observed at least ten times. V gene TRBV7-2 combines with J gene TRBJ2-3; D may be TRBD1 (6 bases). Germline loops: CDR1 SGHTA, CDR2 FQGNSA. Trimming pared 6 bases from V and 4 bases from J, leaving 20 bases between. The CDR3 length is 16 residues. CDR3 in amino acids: CASRRGTIGDADTQYF. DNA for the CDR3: TGTGCCAGCAGAAGAGGGACAATAGGGGATGCAGATACGCAGTATTTT. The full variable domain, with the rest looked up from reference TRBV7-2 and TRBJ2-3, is GAGVSQSPSNKVTEKGKDVELRCDPISGHTALYWYRQSLGQGLEFLIYFQGNSAPDKSGLPSDRFSAERTGGSVSTLTIQRTQQEDSAVYLCASRRGTIGDADTQYFGPGTRLTVL.